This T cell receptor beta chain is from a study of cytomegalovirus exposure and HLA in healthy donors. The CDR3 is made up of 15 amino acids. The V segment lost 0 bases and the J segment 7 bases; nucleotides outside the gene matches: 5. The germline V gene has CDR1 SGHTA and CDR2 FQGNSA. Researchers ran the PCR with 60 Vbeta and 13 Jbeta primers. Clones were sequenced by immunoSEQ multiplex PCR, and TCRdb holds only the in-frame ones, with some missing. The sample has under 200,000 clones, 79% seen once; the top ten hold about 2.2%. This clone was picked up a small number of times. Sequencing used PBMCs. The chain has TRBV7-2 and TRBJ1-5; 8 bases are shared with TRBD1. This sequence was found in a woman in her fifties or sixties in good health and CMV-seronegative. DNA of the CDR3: TGTGCCAGCAGCTTAGCGGGACAGGTCGGCCAGCCCCAGCATTTT. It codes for CASSLAGQVGQPQHF.